The 26 T cell receptor beta chains listed next were all sequenced from one sample in a study of blood T cell repertoires in COVID-19. The assay was immunoSEQ multiplex PCR, and TCRdb's table has in-frame clones only and misses some. Among some 110,000 clones listed, 70% to 85% were seen once. Sequencing was performed on peripheral blood. The origin of the receptors is a man between 50 and 59 years old with acute or convalescent COVID-19.

The CDR3 nucleotides are TGTGCCATCAGCGGGGAGCCCGGCTACACCTTC. Protein product: CAISGEPGYTF. The chain recombines TRBV10-3 with TRBJ1-2; D call uncertain. The CDR3 is made up of 11 amino acids. V lost 6 bases, J lost 8 bases, and 10 bases lay in between. Germline V gene lookup returns CDR1 ENHRY and CDR2 SYGVKD.

This chain uses TRBV2 with TRBJ1-3; TRBD1 agrees at 10 bases. This CDR3 has 15 amino acids. V lost 10 bases, J lost 8 bases, and 14 bases stayed unmatched. The germline V gene encodes CDR1 SNHLY and CDR2 FYNNEI. For the CDR3, the DNA is TGTGCCACCCCGGACGGACAGGGGGTTTTAGACACCATATATTTT. Translation gives CATPDGQGVLDTIYF.

This sequence joins TRBV30 and TRBJ2-1; the match to TRBD2 covers 13 bases. Germline V gene lookup returns CDR1 GTSNPN and CDR2 SVGIG (reference sequence). CDR3 size: 16 residues. V lost 0 bases and J lost 2; bases outside the gene matches: 1. The chain's CDR3 is CAWSVGLAGAYNEQFF. The CDR3 nucleotides read TGTGCCTGGAGTGTAGGACTAGCGGGGGCCTACAATGAGCAGTTCTTC.

The V and J genes are TRBV19 and TRBJ2-5; D might be TRBD2 (6 bases). Trimming cost V 5 bases and J 7 bases, with 14 bases left between them. This CDR3 is 13 amino acids long. Germline CDR1 LNHDA, CDR2 SQIVND (reference sequence). The CDR3 is CASSFGGEGTQYF. In DNA form, the CDR3 reads TGTGCCAGTAGTTTTGGCGGGGAAGGGACCCAGTACTTC. The variable domain in full, with the rest retrieved from reference TRBV19 and TRBJ2-5, is DGGITQSPKYLFRKEGQNVTLSCEQNLNHDAMYWYRQDPGQGLRLIYYSQIVNDFQKGDIAEGYSVSREKKESFPLTVTSAQKNPTAFYLCASSFGGEGTQYFGPGTRLLVL.

This rearrangement joins TRBV9 to TRBJ2-1; tentative D call: TRBD1 (5 bases). The CDR3 spans 13 residues. Trimming took off 2 bases at V and 4 bases at J, with 7 bases between the two ends. Germline-derived CDR1 and CDR2 are SGDLS and YYNGEE. The CDR3, as DNA: TGTGCCAGCAGCGTCGACAGTTACAATGAGCAGTTCTTC. Its translation is CASSVDSYNEQFF.

V gene TRBV19 combines with J gene TRBJ1-1, with a tentative D call TRBD1 (5 bases). CDR3 size: 14 residues. Germline CDR1 and CDR2: LNHDA and SQIVND (reference sequence). V dropped 7 bases and J dropped 1 base, with 13 bases sitting between them. CDR3 residues: CASTRDQGNTEAFF. In nucleotides, the CDR3 is TGTGCCAGTACCCGAGACCAGGGGAACACTGAAGCTTTCTTT.

The rearrangement links TRBV6-5 to TRBJ1-4, with D possibly being TRBD1 (5 bases). The V gene's germline CDR1 is MNHEY and CDR2 SVGAGI. Between the trimmed V and J ends, which lost 3 bases and 2 bases, there was a span of 10 bases. This CDR3 comprises 15 residues. DNA for the CDR3: TGTGCCAGCAGTTATTTGGCAGGGACTAATGAAAAACTGTTTTTT. This gives the protein CASSYLAGTNEKLFF.

The J gene is TRBJ1-1, the V gene TRBV29-1, with D tentatively TRBD1 (5 bases). The CDR3 is 15 amino acids. Trimming cost V 4 bases and J 0 bases, with 15 bases left between them. Germline V gene lookup returns CDR1 SQVTM and CDR2 ANQGSEA. The CDR3 sequence: CSVVAGLGLNTEAFF. The CDR3, as DNA: TGCAGCGTTGTGGCAGGGTTAGGGTTGAACACTGAAGCTTTCTTT.

V usage is TRBV10-2 and J usage is TRBJ2-4, with 8 bases fitting TRBD2. The CDR3 loop spans 13 amino acids. Germline CDR1 is WSHSY and CDR2 is SAAADI. The trim removed 8 bases at V and 8 bases at J, leaving 8 bases unmatched. This CDR3 is CASSPGGADIQYF. The DNA of the CDR3 is TGCGCCAGCTCCCCCGGGGGGGCAGACATTCAGTACTTC.

V and J are TRBV20-1 and TRBJ1-3, with D unresolved. CDR3 length equals 11 residues. Looked up from germline, CDR1 is DFQATT and CDR2 is SNEGSKA (reference sequence). Trimming took 4 bases from V and 6 from J, leaving 7 bases between them. CDR3 amino acids: CSATRSNTIYF. CDR3 sequence (DNA): TGCAGTGCTACCAGATCAAACACCATATATTTT.

The chain uses TRBV18 and TRBJ2-7, with D perhaps TRBD1 (5 bases). The CDR3 contains 16 residues. Germline assignment: CDR1 KGHSH and CDR2 LQKENI. V was trimmed by 0 bases and J by 0 bases, leaving 12 bases between them. The CDR3 sequence is CASSPPNPGSSYEQYF. The CDR3 DNA reads TGTGCCAGCTCACCACCGAATCCAGGGTCCTCCTACGAGCAGTACTTC.

The V and J genes are TRBV10-1 and TRBJ2-2; D might be TRBD1 (6 bases). The germline V and J ends were trimmed by 8 bases and 1 base, with 11 bases remaining between them. This CDR3 region has 14 residues. Germline assignment: CDR1 WNHNN and CDR2 SYGVQD (reference sequence). CDR3 loop: CASQDRKNTGELFF. In nucleotides, the CDR3 is TGCGCCAGCCAAGACAGGAAGAACACCGGGGAGCTGTTTTTT.

This sequence joins TRBV19 and TRBJ2-1, with D tentatively TRBD2 (6 bases). V was trimmed by 8 bases and J by 3 bases, leaving 20 bases between them. The CDR3 runs 16 residues. Germline-derived CDR1 and CDR2 are LNHDA and SQIVND (reference sequence). This chain's CDR3 is CASQLGSGSFYNEQFF. For the CDR3, the DNA is TGTGCCAGTCAATTGGGTAGCGGAAGTTTCTACAATGAGCAGTTCTTC. The full variable domain, completed using reference TRBV19 and TRBJ2-1, is DGGITQSPKYLFRKEGQNVTLSCEQNLNHDAMYWYRQDPGQGLRLIYYSQIVNDFQKGDIAEGYSVSREKKESFPLTVTSAQKNPTAFYLCASQLGSGSFYNEQFFGPGTRLTVL.

The chain couples TRBV7-6 to TRBJ1-1; the D gene is possibly TRBD1 (6 bases). The CDR3 contains 16 residues. Germline lookup yields CDR1 SGHVS and CDR2 FNYEAQ. The V end lost 2 bases, the J end lost 5 bases, and 18 bases lay between the germline ends. CDR3 DNA sequence: TGTGCCAGCAGCTTAAACGCTCCCCAAAGGGGGACTGAAGCTTTCTTT. This gives the protein CASSLNAPQRGTEAFF.

In this sample, this clone turned up a few times. The CDR3 region is CSVATGGDTEAFF. CDR3 DNA sequence: TGCAGCGTCGCTACGGGGGGGGACACTGAAGCTTTCTTT. The V gene is TRBV29-1, the J gene TRBJ1-1; possibly TRBD1 for D (5 bases). Trimming took off 6 bases at V and 3 bases at J, with 14 bases between the two ends. CDR3 length: 13 amino acids. Per germline, CDR1 SQVTM and CDR2 ANQGSEA.

A note on this clone: The same CDR3 can be traced to other DNA sequences in this sample. CDR3 in amino acids: CASSFSGTGGNEQFF. The CDR3 coding sequence is TGTGCCAGCAGCTTCTCCGGGACAGGGGGCAATGAGCAGTTCTTC. The rearrangement joins TRBV9 to TRBJ2-1; 11 positions agree with TRBD1. V trimming: 4 bases; J trimming: 6 bases; junction bases outside the gene matches: 6. The CDR3 runs 15 residues. CDR1 is SGDLS and CDR2 is YYNGEE in the germline V gene.

V gene TRBV12-3 or TRBV12-4 combines with J gene TRBJ2-6; no definite D call. V was trimmed by 3 bases and J by 12 bases, leaving 6 bases between them. The CDR3 consists of 11 residues. In DNA, the CDR3 is TGTGCCAGCAGTTTGGGCAGCGTCCTGACTTTC. Protein product: CASSLGSVLTF.

The chain joins TRBV5-1 to TRBJ1-1; 7 bases match TRBD1. Germline-derived CDR1 and CDR2 are SGHRS and YFSETQ. There are 13 residues in the CDR3. Trimming cost V 5 bases and J 4 bases; bases outside gene matches: 5. The CDR3 reads CASRDRESTEAFF. The CDR3 coding sequence is TGCGCCAGCAGAGACAGGGAGTCCACTGAAGCTTTCTTT.

The rearrangement links TRBV19 to TRBJ1-5; no reliable D call. The V end was cut by 3 bases, the J end by 3 bases, with 12 bases between. CDR1 is LNHDA, CDR2 SQIVND, per germline (reference sequence). The CDR3 totals 15 residues. The CDR3 sequence: CASSIPGFNNQPQHF. CDR3 bases: TGTGCCAGTAGTATCCCCGGGTTCAACAATCAGCCCCAGCATTTT.

The chain employs TRBV7-9 and TRBJ1-4; D not resolved. Germline assignment: CDR1 SEHNR and CDR2 FQNEAQ (reference sequence). The CDR3 covers 16 residues. V lost 5 bases to trimming and J lost 0 bases, with 13 bases between them. CDR3 protein: CASSPGEASTNEKLFF. CDR3 bases: TGTGCCAGCAGCCCCGGGGAGGCTTCAACTAATGAAAAACTGTTTTTT.

This chain links TRBV11-2 with TRBJ1-2, with a tentative D call TRBD1 (5 bases). Trimming removed 2 bases at V and 2 bases at J, with 9 bases between. The CDR3 runs to 14 residues. Looked up from germline, CDR1 is SGHAT and CDR2 is FQNNGV. CDR3 loop: CASSLNRGNYGYTF. The CDR3 DNA reads TGTGCCAGCAGCTTAAATAGGGGAAACTATGGCTACACCTTC.

The rearrangement uses TRBV2 and TRBJ2-4, with D possibly being TRBD2 (6 bases). Germline lookup yields CDR1 SNHLY and CDR2 FYNNEI. The CDR3 spans 12 residues. Deletions cut 4 bases from V and 15 bases from J, with 16 bases between. CDR3 loop: CASSGLTAGGYF. The CDR3 DNA sequence: TGTGCCAGCAGTGGACTGACAGCGGGCGGGTACTTC. The entire variable domain, with the rest obtained from reference TRBV2 and TRBJ2-4, is as follows: EPEVTQTPSHQVTQMGQEVILRCVPISNHLYFYWYRQILGQKVEFLVSFYNNEISEKSEIFDDQFSVERPDGSNFTLKIRSTKLEDSAMYFCASSGLTAGGYFGAGTRLSVL.

This clone has only a few counts. CDR3 coding DNA: TGCGCCAGCAGCTTGGTTACTACAGGGACAACTAATGAAAAACTGTTTTTT. This sequence encodes CASSLVTTGTTNEKLFF. The rearrangement links TRBV5-1 to TRBJ1-4, with D perhaps TRBD1 (6 bases). In germline, CDR1 is SGHRS, CDR2 YFSETQ. Trimming took 0 bases from V and 0 from J, leaving 12 bases between them. The CDR3 is 17 amino acids.

The chain carries TRBV2 and TRBJ1-4; 7 bases are shared with TRBD1. Germline V gene sequence: CDR1 SNHLY, CDR2 FYNNEI. J lost 4 bases, V lost 1 base, and 0 bases had no gene match. CDR3 length equals 14 residues. This CDR3 is CASSEDRGNEKLFF. The DNA of the CDR3 is TGTGCCAGCAGTGAAGACAGGGGTAATGAAAAACTGTTTTTT.

The genes are TRBV2 and TRBJ2-1; 10 bases are shared with TRBD1. This CDR3 spans 14 amino acids. J lost 10 bases, V lost 2 bases, and 5 bases had no gene match. From germline, CDR1 is SNHLY and CDR2 FYNNEI. The CDR3: CASSETGTGVEQFF. The CDR3 bases are TGTGCCAGCAGTGAAACGGGGACAGGGGTGGAGCAGTTCTTC.

The genes are TRBV7-3 and TRBJ2-5; the match to TRBD2 covers 11 bases. This CDR3 is built from 18 residues. Germline CDR1 reads SGHTA; CDR2 reads FQGTGA. Losses at the gene ends were 2 bases for V and 4 bases for J; bases not matched to a gene: 12. In nucleotides, the CDR3 is TGTGCCAGCAGCTTAGAGGGGCCTAGCGGGGGGTCCGTAGAGACCCAGTACTTC. It specifies CASSLEGPSGGSVETQYF.